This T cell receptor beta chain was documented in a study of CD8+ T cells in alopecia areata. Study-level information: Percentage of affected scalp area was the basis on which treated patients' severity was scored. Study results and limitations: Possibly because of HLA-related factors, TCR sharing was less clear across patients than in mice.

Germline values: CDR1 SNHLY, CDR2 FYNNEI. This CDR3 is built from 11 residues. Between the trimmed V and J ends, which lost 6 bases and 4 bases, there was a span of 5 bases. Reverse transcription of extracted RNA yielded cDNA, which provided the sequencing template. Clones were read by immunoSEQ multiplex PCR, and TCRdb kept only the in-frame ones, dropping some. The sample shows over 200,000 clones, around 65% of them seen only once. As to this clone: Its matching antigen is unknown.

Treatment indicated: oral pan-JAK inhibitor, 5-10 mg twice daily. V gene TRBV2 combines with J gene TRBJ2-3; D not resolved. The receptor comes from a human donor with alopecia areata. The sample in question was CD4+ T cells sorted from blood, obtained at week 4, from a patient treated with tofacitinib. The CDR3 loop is CASSMSDTQYF. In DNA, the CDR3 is TGTGCCAGCAGCATGTCAGATACGCAGTATTTT.